This TCR beta chain was documented in a study of T cells in women clearing cervical HPV infection. Whole-study context: Controls were women whose single incident HPV16 infection cleared within 12 months without precancer or cancer.

The study, taken as a whole, reports: CIN3+ cases had significantly higher TCR repertoire richness than controls, but evenness did not differ.

With respect to this clone: The target antigen is unknown. The DNA ends 3 residues before the CDR3 does, and the rest of the CDR3 is filled in from the germline J gene.

Trimming removed 3 bases from V and 6 bases from J, with 14 bases in between. This CDR3 is built from 13 residues. From germline, CDR1 is DFQATT and CDR2 SNEGSKA (reference sequence). Here immunoSEQ multiplex PCR was the method, and the copy in TCRdb shows in-frame clones only, minus some. This table lists tens of thousands of clones. The chain carries TRBV20-1 and TRBJ2-5; weak D call: TRBD2 (7 bases). The clonotype originates from a woman aged 18-70 years with a cervical HPV16 infection that either progressed to CIN3+ or cleared (not recorded which). Material: blood buffy coat. The CDR3 protein is CSASPGGLQTQYF. The sequenced CDR3 bases are TGCAGTGCTAGCCCCGGGGGGCTGCAGACC.